What follows are 4 T cell receptor beta chains derived from one specimen sequenced in a study of T cell responses to AZD1222 COVID-19 vaccine. Clones were sequenced by immunoSEQ multiplex PCR, and TCRdb holds only the in-frame ones, with some missing. The repertoire includes 150,000 to 200,000 clones, about 90% of them detected once, and 1.3% sits in the top ten. Source: peripheral blood, taken 28 days after the second AZD1222 dose. These receptors all come from an adult who received the AZD1222 COVID-19 vaccine.

The CDR3 DNA sequence: TGCGCCAGCAGCTTGGTCGGGACAGGGAACACAGATACGCAGTATTTT. It yields the protein CASSLVGTGNTDTQYF. V is TRBV5-1 and J is TRBJ2-3; 9 nucleotides align to TRBD1. The V and J ends lost 0 bases and 2 bases, in that order; junction bases with no gene match: 4. Germline CDR1 reads SGHRS; CDR2 reads YFSETQ. This CDR3 region has 16 residues.

This clone was counted only a few times. The J gene is TRBJ1-2, the V gene TRBV3-1 (or the pseudogene TRBV3-2); 11 bases agree with TRBD1. V was pared by 5 bases and J by 6 bases, with 11 bases of the junction left unmatched. The germline V gene has CDR1 LGHDT and CDR2 YNNKEL (reference sequence). CDR3 length equals 16 residues. DNA of the CDR3: TGTGCCAGCAGCTTATACGGGACAGGGGGATCGGATGGCTACACCTTC. It encodes CASSLYGTGGSDGYTF.

The genes are TRBV7-9 and TRBJ1-1; D is unresolved. Germline lookup yields CDR1 SEHNR and CDR2 FQNEAQ (reference sequence). V gave up 5 bases and J gave up 0 bases, with 10 bases separating them. The CDR3 spans 14 residues. CDR3 sequence reads: CASSLGRLNTEAFF. The CDR3 DNA reads as TGTGCCAGCAGCCTTGGCCGGTTGAACACTGAAGCTTTCTTT.

The rearrangement links TRBV7-9 to TRBJ2-5, with D perhaps TRBD1 (6 bases). Germline CDR1 is SEHNR and CDR2 is FQNEAQ (reference sequence). The ends were cut back, 5 bases at V and 2 bases at J, with 12 bases in the middle. This CDR3 has 14 residues. In nucleotides, the CDR3 is TGTGCCAGCAGCCCGGGACACTGGCAAGAGACCCAGTACTTC. It codes for CASSPGHWQETQYF.